These 23 T cell receptor beta chains came from one sample sequenced in a study of T cell responses to AZD1222 COVID-19 vaccine (dated by TCRdb to the early 2020s). The library was built by means of the immunoSEQ multiplex PCR assay. TCRdb provides this immuneACCESS table in a form limited to in-frame rearrangements. Some clones are lacking; in checked studies, under half of them reflect an unresolved V gene, and why the rest are absent is not known. Present in this sample are about 170,000 clones, 75% to 90% of which were seen just once. Roughly 4% of the sample belongs to the ten largest clones. This specimen's time point label, interpreted: about 28 days (+/-7) after the second vaccine dose. The meaning of the sample's treatment or condition label: meningococcal conjugate vaccine given as trial control. The input for sequencing was peripheral blood, taken 28 days after the second dose of the MenACWY control vaccine. The receptors here all came from an adult who received the MenACWY meningococcal vaccine as a control.

The rearrangement joins TRBV7-2 to TRBJ2-7; possibly TRBD1 or TRBD2 for D (5 bases each). V lost 5 bases and J lost 2, with 7 bases in between. This CDR3 comprises 12 residues. Germline loops: CDR1 SGHTA, CDR2 FQGNSA. CDR3 protein: CASSPGPYEQYF. The CDR3 DNA sequence: TGTGCCAGCAGCCCGGGGCCCTACGAGCAGTACTTC.

This clone has just one count. The J gene is TRBJ2-2, the V gene TRBV3-1 (or the pseudogene TRBV3-2), with 8 bases aligning to TRBD1. CDR1 and CDR2 (germline): LGHDT, YNNKEL (reference sequence). The CDR3 covers 16 residues. The ends lost 2 bases at V and 2 bases at J; junction bases unmatched: 4. CDR3 sequence (DNA): TGTGCCAGCAGCCAACAGGGGGCGCGAAACACCGGGGAGCTGTTTTTT. Its translation: CASSQQGARNTGELFF.

This rearrangement joins TRBV21-1 to TRBJ1-5; the listed D gene, TRBD1, was not tested against the DNA. TRBV21-1 is classified as a pseudogene. This CDR3 comprises 18 residues. The DNA of the CDR3 is TGTGCCAGCAGCTCCTCCCCGACAGGGCCTCATAGCAATCAGCCCCAGCATTTT. It is translated as CASSSSPTGPHSNQPQHF.

This clone was seen more than once but under ten times. The V gene is TRBV6-2 or TRBV6-3, the J gene TRBJ2-2, with TRBD1 matching over 9 bases. This CDR3 region has 20 residues. CDR1 MNHEY and CDR2 SVGEGT come from the germline V gene. V was pared by 2 bases and J by 6 bases, with 19 bases of the junction left unmatched. DNA for the CDR3: TGTGCCAGCAGTTACAAGGACAGGGGATGGAGGGGAGCCCCGGCCGGGGAGCTGTTTTTT. This sequence encodes CASSYKDRGWRGAPAGELFF.

The genes are TRBV6-5 and TRBJ2-2; 10 bases fit TRBD2. Germline loops: CDR1 MNHEY, CDR2 SVGAGI. This CDR3 has 15 amino acids. Trimming cost V 6 bases and J 1 base; bases outside gene matches: 2. In DNA, the CDR3 is TGTGCCAGCAGGGTAGCGGGAGGGAACACCGGGGAGCTGTTTTTT. This translates into CASRVAGGNTGELFF.

The chain carries TRBV6-5 and TRBJ2-1, with 14 bases matching TRBD2. Germline V gene sequence: CDR1 MNHEY, CDR2 SVGAGI. Trimming removed 5 bases from V and 9 bases from J; junction bases left unmatched: 6. This CDR3 spans 15 amino acids. CDR3 sequence: CASSTGLAGAVEQFF. CDR3 bases: TGTGCCAGCAGTACGGGACTAGCGGGAGCTGTTGAGCAGTTCTTC.

CDR3 in amino acids: CASGRRTEAFF. In DNA form, the CDR3 reads TGTGCCAGCGGGAGGAGAACTGAAGCTTTCTTT. The chain uses TRBV7-2 and TRBJ1-1; D uncertain. CDR1 and CDR2 (germline): SGHTA, FQGNSA. The CDR3 is 11 residues long. With 8 bases removed from V and 5 bases from J, the gap between germline ends came to 9 bases.

The gene calls are TRBV19 and TRBJ1-5; perhaps TRBD1 as D (5 bases). Germline V lookup: CDR1 LNHDA, CDR2 SQIVND (reference sequence). The V end was cut by 7 bases, the J end by 2 bases, with 15 bases between. CDR3 length equals 15 residues. CDR3 sequence reads: CASIPRADGNQPQHF. CDR3 coding DNA: TGTGCCAGTATCCCCAGGGCTGATGGCAATCAGCCCCAGCATTTT.

This clone has a single count. The chain has TRBV11-3 and TRBJ2-7; D unclear. Germline V CDR1 and CDR2: SGHNT, YENEEA. The V end lost 5 bases, the J end lost 6 bases, and 17 bases lay between the germline ends. CDR3 length: 14 amino acids. The CDR3 DNA is TGTGCCAGCAGCCCCAGGATCGATGCCTCCGAGCAGTACTTC. Its translation: CASSPRIDASEQYF. Full variable domain (remainder filled in from reference TRBV11-3 and TRBJ2-7): EAGVVQSPRYKIIEKKQPVAFWCNPISGHNTLYWYLQNLGQGPELLIRYENEEAVDDSQLPKDRFSAERLKGVDSTLKIQPAELGDSAVYLCASSPRIDASEQYFGPGTRLTVT.

The chain employs TRBV29-1 and TRBJ1-2, with 9 bases identical to TRBD1. Per the germline V gene, CDR1 is SQVTM and CDR2 is ANQGSEA. CDR3 size: 14 residues. V lost 4 bases and J lost 7; bases outside the gene matches: 10. The DNA of the CDR3 is TGCAGCGTTGGATCCCCGGGACAGGGTGGTGGCTACACCTTC. This sequence encodes CSVGSPGQGGGYTF.

The chain combines TRBV28 with TRBJ2-1; 7 bases are a match to TRBD2. CDR3 length: 17 residues. V dropped 2 bases and J dropped 2; count of bases not matched to a gene: 9. Germline V gene lookup returns CDR1 MDHEN and CDR2 SYDVKM. The CDR3 bases are TGTGCCAGCAGTTTAAATTTGCGGCGGGAGACCTACAATGAGCAGTTCTTC. Its protein is CASSLNLRRETYNEQFF.

The gene calls are TRBV10-1 and TRBJ1-2; possibly TRBD1 for D (5 bases). The CDR3 consists of 13 residues. Trimming shortened V by 3 bases and J by 4 bases, and 9 bases separated the two germline ends. The germline V gene has CDR1 WNHNN and CDR2 SYGVQD (reference sequence). The CDR3 sequence: CASSETGTYGYTF. In DNA, the CDR3 is TGCGCCAGCAGTGAAACAGGCACCTATGGCTACACCTTC.

This clone was counted between two and nine times. The chain carries TRBV7-2 and TRBJ2-1; 8 bases map to TRBD1. There are 14 residues in the CDR3. Germline V CDR1 and CDR2: SGHTA, FQGNSA. J lost 7 bases, V lost 4 bases, and 6 bases had no gene match. This CDR3 reads CASSSGTGHNEQFF. The CDR3 nucleotides are TGTGCCAGCAGCTCCGGGACAGGACATAATGAGCAGTTCTTC.

The genes are TRBV11-2 and TRBJ2-7; the D is unclear. This CDR3 is built from 12 residues. The germline V and J ends were trimmed by 2 bases and 2 bases, with 4 bases remaining between them. The germline V gene encodes CDR1 SGHAT and CDR2 FQNNGV. The CDR3 loop reads CASSLSTYEQYF. The CDR3 bases are TGTGCCAGCAGCTTATCGACCTACGAGCAGTACTTC.

The chain is built from TRBV11-2 and TRBJ1-2; D gene ambiguous. CDR3 length: 13 residues. V lost 1 base to trimming and J lost 6 bases, with 9 bases between them. The germline V gene encodes CDR1 SGHAT and CDR2 FQNNGV. CDR3 amino acids: CASSLGLSHGYTF. The CDR3 DNA reads as TGTGCCAGCAGCTTAGGACTCAGTCATGGCTACACCTTC. The full variable domain, rest sourced from reference TRBV11-2 and TRBJ1-2, is EAGVAQSPRYKIIEKRQSVAFWCNPISGHATLYWYQQILGQGPKLLIQFQNNGVVDDSQLPKDRFSAERLKGVDSTLKIQPAKLEDSAVYLCASSLGLSHGYTFGSGTRLTVV.

This chain connects TRBV9 to TRBJ1-1, with D uncertain. V lost 3 bases, J lost 1 base, and 7 bases lay in between. The CDR3 runs 13 residues. Germline CDR1 reads SGDLS; CDR2 reads YYNGEE. The CDR3 sequence: CASSGAANTEAFF. The DNA for the CDR3 is TGTGCCAGCAGCGGGGCAGCGAACACTGAAGCTTTCTTT.

The rearrangement uses TRBV4-1 and TRBJ2-7, with D uncertain. The CDR3 is 17 residues long. Germline V CDR1 and CDR2: MGHRA, YSYEKL. V was pared by 2 bases and J by 2 bases, with 19 bases between. DNA for the CDR3: TGCGCCAGCAGCCAATACGTGGACGAGGAGAAGCCCTACGAGCAGTACTTC. It encodes CASSQYVDEEKPYEQYF.

V and J are TRBV18 and TRBJ1-5, with 7 bases matching TRBD1. The CDR3 loop spans 14 amino acids. V trimming: 4 bases; J trimming: 7 bases; junction bases outside the gene matches: 7. CDR1 and CDR2 (germline): KGHSH, LQKENI. Written as DNA, the CDR3 is TGTGCCAGCTCACAACAGGGGATAGAGCAGCCCCAGCATTTT. It is translated as CASSQQGIEQPQHF.

CDR3 nucleotide sequence: TGTGCCAGCAGTTTAGAGGGGCCGGGACTAGCGGGAGGTCAGGTGCGATACAATGAGCAGTTCTTC. This encodes CASSLEGPGLAGGQVRYNEQFF. The chain has TRBV28 and TRBJ2-1, with TRBD2 matching over 15 bases. Germline lookup yields CDR1 MDHEN and CDR2 SYDVKM. CDR3 length equals 22 residues. The J segment lost 4 bases and the V segment lost 2 bases, leaving 18 bases of the junction unmatched.

The chain carries TRBV5-4 and TRBJ2-2; the D is unclear. The V gene lost 4 bases and the J gene lost 8 bases, with 18 bases spanning the gap. The CDR3 extends over 15 amino acids. The germline CDR1 and CDR2 sequences are SGHNT and YYREEE (reference sequence). In nucleotides, the CDR3 is TGTGCCAGCAGCGACCTAAAAACTCCCCGGGGGGAGCTGTTTTTT. It translates to CASSDLKTPRGELFF.

The chain has TRBV24-1 and TRBJ2-5, with unresolved D. Germline V CDR1 and CDR2: KGHDR, SFDVKD. CDR3 length: 15 amino acids. V lost 0 bases, J lost 2 bases, and 9 bases lay in between. Here the CDR3 reads CATSDLKTAQETQYF. DNA for the CDR3: TGTGCCACCAGTGATTTGAAAACAGCTCAAGAGACCCAGTACTTC.

The genes are TRBV27 and TRBJ2-1; 13 positions match TRBD2. Germline V gene data show CDR1 as MNHEY and CDR2 as SMNVEV (reference sequence). This CDR3 contains 15 residues. Losses at the gene ends were 5 bases for V and 14 bases for J; bases not matched to a gene: 12. In DNA, the CDR3 is TGTGCCAGCAGTCCGAGGACTAGCGGGGGATCGAAGGAGTTCTTC. This translates into CASSPRTSGGSKEFF.

CDR3 sequence (DNA): TGTGCCAGCAGCCGAAGCTACGAGCAGTACTTC. This encodes CASSRSYEQYF. The V and J genes are TRBV5-6 and TRBJ2-7; D gene uncertain. Trimming took off 4 bases at V and 3 bases at J, with 5 bases between the two ends. This CDR3 spans 11 amino acids. The V gene's germline CDR1 is SGHDT and CDR2 YYEEEE.